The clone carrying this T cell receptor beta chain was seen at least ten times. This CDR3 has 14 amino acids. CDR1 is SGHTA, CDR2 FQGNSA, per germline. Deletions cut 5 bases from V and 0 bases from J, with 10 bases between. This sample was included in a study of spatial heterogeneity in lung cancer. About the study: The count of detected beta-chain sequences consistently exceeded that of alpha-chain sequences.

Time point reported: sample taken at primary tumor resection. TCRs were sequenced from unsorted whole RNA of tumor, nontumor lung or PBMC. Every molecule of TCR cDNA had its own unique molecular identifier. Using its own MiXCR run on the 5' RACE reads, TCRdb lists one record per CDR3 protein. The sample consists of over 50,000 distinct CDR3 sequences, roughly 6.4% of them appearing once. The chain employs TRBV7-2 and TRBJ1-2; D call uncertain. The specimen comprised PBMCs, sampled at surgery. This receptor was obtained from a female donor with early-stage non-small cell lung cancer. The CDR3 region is CASSARQANYGYTF. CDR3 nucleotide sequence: TGTGCCAGCAGCGCACGGCAGGCTAACTATGGCTACACCTTC.